This entry lists 11 T cell receptor beta chains sequenced from one sample in a study of cytomegalovirus exposure and HLA in healthy donors. It was with 60 Vbeta and 13 Jbeta primers that the PCR ran. Produced via immunoSEQ multiplex PCR; TCRdb's table is partial and in-frame only. In the table there are 140,000 to 150,000 clones, roughly 80% of which are singletons. What was sequenced was PBMCs. The receptors were gathered from a woman aged 35 to 49 in good health and CMV-seropositive.

This clone was counted only a few times. The chain couples TRBV7-2 to TRBJ2-1; weak D call: TRBD2 (5 bases). Germline assignment: CDR1 SGHTA and CDR2 FQGNSA. The V and J ends lost 6 bases and 5 bases respectively, with 20 bases between them. The CDR3 runs to 16 residues. This CDR3 is CASRPPVPLGDNEQFF. CDR3 DNA sequence: TGTGCCAGCAGACCACCTGTCCCGCTCGGGGACAATGAGCAGTTCTTC. The full variable domain, its missing parts supplied by reference TRBV7-2 and TRBJ2-1, is GAGVSQSPSNKVTEKGKDVELRCDPISGHTALYWYRQSLGQGLEFLIYFQGNSAPDKSGLPSDRFSAERTGGSVSTLTIQRTQQEDSAVYLCASRPPVPLGDNEQFFGPGTRLTVL.

This clone was counted once. The rearrangement joins TRBV19 to TRBJ1-6; maybe TRBD1 (5 bases). The CDR3 sequence is 15 residues long. The germline CDR1 and CDR2 sequences are LNHDA and SQIVND (reference sequence). Trimming cost V 3 bases and J 10 bases, with 16 bases left between them. DNA for the CDR3: TGTGCCAGTAGTATTTTTCAGGGATACCAGTCACCCCTCCACTTT. Translation: CASSIFQGYQSPLHF.

V is TRBV12-5 and J is TRBJ1-2, with D perhaps matching TRBD1 (5 bases). The CDR3 runs to 13 residues. V was shortened by 0 bases and J by 7 bases, with 9 bases between the two germline ends. Germline V lookup: CDR1 LGHNT, CDR2 FRNRAP. CDR3 DNA: TGTGCTAGTGGTTTGGTACCCGGGGGTGGCTACACCTTC. Encoded protein: CASGLVPGGGYTF.

This clone was detected a few times. This chain links TRBV7-9 with TRBJ1-1; D gene uncertain. Per germline, CDR1 SEHNR and CDR2 FQNEAQ (reference sequence). Trimming pared 5 bases from V and 1 base from J, leaving 14 bases between. This CDR3 is 15 amino acids long. DNA of the CDR3: TGTGCCAGCAGCATATCCCCGGGAGGGAACACTGAAGCTTTCTTT. Encoded protein: CASSISPGGNTEAFF.

The V gene is TRBV10-3, the J gene TRBJ1-2, with 7 positions matching TRBD1. The CDR3 spans 15 residues. Unmatched junction bases numbered 7, after V lost 3 bases and J lost 3 bases. CDR1 and CDR2 from the germline V gene are ENHRY and SYGVKD. Written as DNA, the CDR3 is TGTGCCATCAGTGAAAAGGGGGCGGATGACTATGGCTACACCTTC. Translated, it gives CAISEKGADDYGYTF.

J is TRBJ1-4 and V is TRBV15; D call uncertain. Germline V gene lookup returns CDR1 LNHNV and CDR2 YYDKDF (reference sequence). V lost 5 bases and J lost 0, with 13 bases in between. The CDR3 loop spans 16 amino acids. CDR3 protein: CATSRTLGATNEKLFF. As DNA, the CDR3 is TGTGCCACCAGCCGAACTCTGGGAGCAACTAATGAAAAACTGTTTTTT.

The chain employs TRBV19 and TRBJ1-2; D is perhaps TRBD1 (5 bases). V lost 5 bases to trimming and J lost 5 bases, with 12 bases between them. Germline assignment: CDR1 LNHDA and CDR2 SQIVND (reference sequence). The CDR3 spans 13 residues. CDR3 nucleotide sequence: TGTGCCAGTAGTTTGGGACGGGGGTATGGCTACACCTTC. Amino acids: CASSLGRGYGYTF.

V is TRBV6-1 and J is TRBJ2-5; TRBD1 aligns across 7 bases. TRBJ2-7 matches the DNA end more closely, so the J call is doubtful. The CDR3 consists of 15 residues. CDR1 is MNHNS and CDR2 is SASEGT in the germline V gene. The CDR3 sequence: CASSGQALATYEQYF. The CDR3 DNA sequence: TGTGCCAGCAGCGGACAGGCACTGGCGACTTACGAGCAGTACTTC.

The chain combines TRBV5-4 with TRBJ2-1; 9 nucleotides align to TRBD2. The CDR3 extends over 17 amino acids. V shed 0 bases, J shed 6 bases, and the junction held 10 bases outside the gene matches. CDR1 SGHNT and CDR2 YYREEE come from the germline V gene (reference sequence). CDR3 bases: TGTGCCAGCAGCTTGGCCTCACGAGGCGGGGGGGCCAATGAGCAGTTCTTC. Encoded protein: CASSLASRGGGANEQFF.

This clone was seen a single time. V is TRBV19 and J is TRBJ2-2; 15 bases are shared with TRBD2. V dropped 4 bases and J dropped 5; count of bases not matched to a gene: 2. This CDR3 is 16 amino acids long. CDR1 is LNHDA and CDR2 is SQIVND in the germline V gene (reference sequence). The CDR3 DNA reads as TGTGCCAGTAGTAGGGGGACTAGCGGGGGGACCGGGGAGCTGTTTTTT. Translation gives CASSRGTSGGTGELFF.

The J gene is TRBJ2-1, the V gene TRBV27, with D possibly TRBD1 on 6 matching bases. Germline loops: CDR1 MNHEY, CDR2 SMNVEV (reference sequence). With 3 bases removed from V and 4 bases from J, the gap between germline ends came to 13 bases. This CDR3 region has 15 residues. In DNA, the CDR3 is TGTGCCAGCAGTTTGTCGTGGGGGCCTTACAATGAGCAGTTCTTC. Its protein product is CASSLSWGPYNEQFF.